The 29 T cell receptor beta chains given below trace back to one sample, sequenced in a study of regulatory T cells. The primer mix had 52 TRBV and 13 TRBJ primers. Profiling relied on immunoSEQ multiplex PCR, and the TCRdb table lists in-frame clones only, not all of them. The data show some 17,000 clones, more than 90% seen once. Source material: CD8+ T cells sorted from blood. These receptors all stem from a person under 35 with CD3G deficiency.

The V call is TRBV18, the J call TRBJ2-3; D unclear. The germline CDR1 and CDR2 sequences are KGHSH and LQKENI. The V gene lost 4 bases and the J gene lost 6 bases, with 5 bases spanning the gap. CDR3 length: 11 amino acids. CDR3 DNA sequence: TGTGCCAGCTCACTCGCGGATACGCAGTATTTT. It translates to CASSLADTQYF.

J is TRBJ2-2 and V is TRBV5-1; the match to TRBD2 covers 8 bases. After removal of 6 bases from V and 3 bases from J, the junction contained 7 bases not matched to a gene. The germline V gene encodes CDR1 SGHRS and CDR2 YFSETQ. The CDR3 has 15 amino acids. CDR3 loop: CASMASGSYTGELFF. CDR3 bases: TGCGCCAGCATGGCTAGCGGGTCCTACACCGGGGAGCTGTTTTTT. The variable domain in full, with the rest retrieved from reference TRBV5-1 and TRBJ2-2, is KAGVTQTPRYLIKTRGQQVTLSCSPISGHRSVSWYQQTPGQGLQFLFEYFSETQRNKGNFPGRFSGRQFSNSRSEMNVSTLELGDSALYLCASMASGSYTGELFFGEGSRLTVL.

The rearrangement uses TRBV9 and TRBJ1-1; 7 positions match TRBD1. The CDR3 contains 15 residues. CDR1 SGDLS and CDR2 YYNGEE come from the germline V gene. V was pared by 0 bases and J by 3 bases, with 5 bases of the junction left unmatched. CDR3 sequence (DNA): TGTGCCAGCAGCGTAGGGGGACAGTGGGACACTGAAGCTTTCTTT. Its protein is CASSVGGQWDTEAFF.

The chain couples TRBV7-9 to TRBJ2-1; the D is unclear. This CDR3 is built from 14 residues. V dropped 4 bases and J dropped 3 bases, with 10 bases sitting between them. Looked up from germline, CDR1 is SEHNR and CDR2 is FQNEAQ (reference sequence). The CDR3 region is CASSSDTIYNEQFF. The DNA of the CDR3 is TGTGCCAGCAGCTCCGACACCATCTACAATGAGCAGTTCTTC.

The chain recombines TRBV11-2 with TRBJ2-7, with 10 bases lining up with TRBD1. This CDR3 has 16 amino acids. Trimming cost V 4 bases and J 4 bases; bases outside gene matches: 10. Looked up from germline, CDR1 is SGHAT and CDR2 is FQNNGV. CDR3 loop: CASSSWDRGKAYEQYF. DNA of the CDR3: TGTGCCAGCAGCTCATGGGACAGGGGAAAAGCTTACGAGCAGTACTTC.

This sequence joins TRBV6-5 and TRBJ2-1; no firm D call. The CDR3 contains 11 residues. The V end was cut by 2 bases, the J end by 8 bases, with 4 bases between. The V gene's germline CDR1 is MNHEY and CDR2 SVGAGI. CDR3: CASSYTDEQFF. CDR3 DNA sequence: TGTGCCAGCAGTTACACCGATGAGCAGTTCTTC.

This clone was seen once. This rearrangement joins TRBV10-2 to TRBJ2-5; no firm D call. Per the germline V gene, CDR1 is WSHSY and CDR2 is SAAADI. The CDR3 length is 13 residues. V was shortened by 3 bases and J by 2 bases, with 7 bases between the two germline ends. The CDR3 DNA reads as TGCGCCAGCAGTGAAGGGTTTCAAGAGACCCAGTACTTC. Protein: CASSEGFQETQYF.

Here the CDR3 reads CASSLVAGWSSYEQYF. The CDR3, as DNA: TGTGCCAGCAGCTTAGTGGCGGGCTGGAGCTCCTACGAGCAGTACTTC. The chain is built from TRBV7-6 and TRBJ2-7; TRBD2 might be the D (5 bases). The germline V gene has CDR1 SGHVS and CDR2 FNYEAQ. V gave up 1 base and J gave up 0 bases, with 13 bases separating them. The CDR3 runs 16 residues.

The J gene is TRBJ2-1, the V gene TRBV9, with TRBD2 matching over 9 bases. V lost 3 bases to trimming and J lost 0 bases; unmatched junction nucleotides: 4. Germline V gene data show CDR1 as SGDLS and CDR2 as YYNGEE. The CDR3 totals 16 residues. CDR3 loop: CASSGTSGPSYNEQFF. The CDR3 region has the DNA TGTGCCAGCAGCGGAACTAGCGGGCCCTCCTACAATGAGCAGTTCTTC.

The chain couples TRBV30 to TRBJ2-7; D is uncertain. Trimming took 3 bases from V and 4 from J, leaving 10 bases between them. The CDR3 is 12 residues long. Looked up from germline, CDR1 is GTSNPN and CDR2 is SVGIG (reference sequence). The CDR3 is CAWSPHGYEQYF. For the CDR3, the DNA is TGTGCCTGGAGCCCCCACGGATACGAGCAGTACTTC.

The V call is TRBV7-9, the J call TRBJ1-2; D is unresolved. This CDR3 has 12 residues. The germline gives CDR1 SEHNR, CDR2 FQNEAQ (reference sequence). V was clipped by 0 bases and J by 10 bases, with 9 bases between them. CDR3 protein: CASSLAAGPYTF. In DNA, the CDR3 is TGTGCCAGCAGCTTAGCGGCAGGTCCCTACACCTTC.

J is TRBJ2-7 and V is TRBV28; D call uncertain. Germline CDR1 reads MDHEN; CDR2 reads SYDVKM. V gave up 1 base and J gave up 6 bases, with 13 bases separating them. CDR3 size: 14 residues. CDR3 in DNA: TGTGCCAGCAGTTTATCATCCTTAGCCCCCGAGCAGTACTTC. Residues: CASSLSSLAPEQYF.

The chain combines TRBV4-3 with TRBJ2-3, with 11 positions matching TRBD2. J gave up 3 bases and V 4 bases, and 15 bases lay outside the gene matches. The length of the CDR3 is 19 residues. Looked up from germline, CDR1 is LGHNA and CDR2 is YSLEER. The CDR3 bases are TGCGCCAGCAGCCTTATCGGGGCTAGCGGGGGGCCGGGAACAGATACGCAGTATTTT. Translation gives CASSLIGASGGPGTDTQYF.

The chain couples TRBV29-1 to TRBJ2-7; TRBD2 matches at 9 bases. CDR1 SQVTM and CDR2 ANQGSEA come from the germline V gene. The CDR3 sequence is 14 residues long. Trimming at V came to 6 bases and at J to 2 bases, leaving 8 bases not matched to a gene. The CDR3 DNA reads TGCAGCGTGGACGCTAGCGGGGACCCCTACGAGCAGTACTTC. Its translation: CSVDASGDPYEQYF.

The chain employs TRBV19 and TRBJ2-1, with D possibly matching TRBD1 (6 bases). V lost 6 bases and J 8 bases, leaving 11 bases between the germline ends. The CDR3 has 12 amino acids. The germline CDR1 and CDR2 sequences are LNHDA and SQIVND (reference sequence). In DNA form, the CDR3 reads TGTGCCAGTAGCACCAGGGGCTATGAGCAGTTCTTC. It codes for CASSTRGYEQFF.

CDR3 protein: CASSQEAPWTEGHNEQFF. The CDR3 DNA reads TGCGCCAGCAGCCAAGAAGCCCCATGGACTGAGGGGCACAATGAGCAGTTCTTC. The V gene is TRBV4-1, the J gene TRBJ2-1; perhaps D is TRBD1 or TRBD2 (5 bases each). CDR1 is MGHRA and CDR2 is YSYEKL in the germline V gene. V lost 0 bases and J 5 bases, leaving 20 bases between the germline ends. The CDR3 has 18 amino acids.

The chain recombines TRBV10-3 with TRBJ1-2, with 7 bases matching TRBD1. Germline V gives CDR1 ENHRY, CDR2 SYGVKD. V shed 2 bases, J shed 7 bases, and the junction held 10 bases outside the gene matches. The CDR3 length is 15 residues. The CDR3 is CAISEPNRGPIGYTF. CDR3 coding DNA: TGTGCCATCAGTGAGCCGAACAGGGGTCCCATTGGCTACACCTTC.

The V call is TRBV6-5, the J call TRBJ2-7; D is possibly TRBD2 (6 bases). CDR1 MNHEY and CDR2 SVGAGI come from the germline V gene. Trimming removed 2 bases at V and 5 bases at J, with 13 bases between. The CDR3 is 14 residues long. The CDR3 region is CASSYVGGLNEQYF. Written as DNA, the CDR3 is TGTGCCAGCAGTTACGTCGGAGGGTTGAACGAGCAGTACTTC.

This clone was counted a single time. The chain links TRBV5-1 to TRBJ2-3; D might be TRBD1 (6 bases). Trimming removed 3 bases at V and 10 bases at J, with 15 bases between. Germline V gene lookup returns CDR1 SGHRS and CDR2 YFSETQ. This CDR3 is built from 13 residues. The CDR3 region is CASSWNRVGAQYF. CDR3 sequence (DNA): TGCGCCAGCAGCTGGAACAGGGTCGGGGCGCAGTATTTT.

The chain is built from TRBV28 and TRBJ2-7, with a possible D match to TRBD2 (5 bases). CDR1 MDHEN and CDR2 SYDVKM come from the germline V gene. V dropped 3 bases and J dropped 5 bases, with 17 bases sitting between them. The CDR3 contains 15 residues. The chain's CDR3 is CASSLFTRGPNEQYF. In nucleotides, the CDR3 is TGTGCCAGCAGTTTGTTTACTAGAGGCCCCAACGAGCAGTACTTC.

V gene TRBV5-1 combines with J gene TRBJ1-2, with 7 bases identical to TRBD1. The CDR3 contains 13 residues. Germline V gives CDR1 SGHRS, CDR2 YFSETQ. After removal of 4 bases from V and 8 bases from J, the junction contained 8 bases not matched to a gene. The CDR3 spells CASSMGQPRGYTF. CDR3 bases: TGCGCCAGCAGCATGGGACAGCCGAGAGGCTACACCTTC.

The V and J genes are TRBV7-8 and TRBJ1-2, with TRBD1 as a possible D gene (5 bases). The CDR3 runs 13 residues. Germline V lookup: CDR1 SGHVS, CDR2 FQNEAQ. Trimming took 5 bases from V and 2 from J, leaving 9 bases between them. The chain's CDR3 is CASSDGANYGYTF. CDR3 nucleotides: TGTGCCAGCAGCGACGGGGCCAACTATGGCTACACCTTC.

The chain couples TRBV6-1 to TRBJ2-1; 13 bases align to TRBD2. J was trimmed by 10 bases and V by 2 bases; bases with no gene match: 5. The CDR3 has 15 amino acids. Germline CDR1 MNHNS, CDR2 SASEGT. Here the CDR3 reads CASSERAGLAGEQFF. The CDR3 DNA reads TGTGCCAGCAGTGAAAGGGCGGGACTAGCGGGGGAGCAGTTCTTC.

This sequence joins TRBV10-2 and TRBJ2-7, with D hard to call. Germline V gives CDR1 WSHSY, CDR2 SAAADI. V was clipped by 3 bases and J by 0 bases, with 6 bases between them. This CDR3 has 13 amino acids. CDR3 nucleotide sequence: TGCGCCAGCAGTGACCACGGCTCCTACGAGCAGTACTTC. Translating gives CASSDHGSYEQYF.

This chain joins TRBV6-6 and TRBJ2-3; the D gene is possibly TRBD2 (6 bases). CDR3 length: 12 amino acids. The germline gives CDR1 MNHNY, CDR2 SVGAGI (reference sequence). The V end was cut by 4 bases, the J end by 9 bases, with 11 bases between. The CDR3 sequence: CASSLGGTTQYF. The CDR3 bases are TGTGCCAGCAGTTTAGGAGGGACGACGCAGTATTTT.

The chain is built from TRBV28 and TRBJ1-1, with D possibly matching TRBD1 (5 bases). Trimming left V 2 bases short and J 5 bases short, with 12 bases between. This CDR3 has 14 residues. Germline assignment: CDR1 MDHEN and CDR2 SYDVKM. CDR3 nucleotides: TGTGCCAGCAGTTTAGCCCAGGGCACAACTGAAGCTTTCTTT. Protein: CASSLAQGTTEAFF.

The genes are TRBV15 and TRBJ1-4, with D maybe TRBD1 (5 bases). Trimming took 1 base from V and 8 from J, leaving 5 bases between them. In germline, CDR1 is LNHNV, CDR2 YYDKDF (reference sequence). The CDR3 sequence is 12 residues long. The CDR3 sequence: CATSRGDEKLFF. The CDR3 bases are TGTGCCACCAGCAGAGGGGACGAAAAACTGTTTTTT.

The chain employs TRBV27 and TRBJ1-2; no reliable D call. V was clipped by 5 bases and J by 3 bases, with 10 bases between them. Germline V gene lookup returns CDR1 MNHEY and CDR2 SMNVEV (reference sequence). The CDR3 is 13 amino acids. DNA for the CDR3: TGTGCCAGCAGTCCCGGACGGTACTATGGCTACACCTTC. Translated, it gives CASSPGRYYGYTF.

This rearrangement joins TRBV7-2 to TRBJ2-7; the D gene is possibly TRBD2 (6 bases). The CDR3 is made up of 14 amino acids. Trimming left V 1 base short and J 4 bases short, with 11 bases between. Germline assignment: CDR1 SGHTA and CDR2 FQGNSA. The CDR3 DNA is TGTGCCAGCAGCTTAGGAGGCGGGGAATACGAGCAGTACTTC. This gives the protein CASSLGGGEYEQYF.